The clone carrying this TCR beta chain was detected ten times or more. The data are from a study of T cells in Graves' hyperthyroidism and ophthalmopathy. RNA transcripts served as the template for amplifying TCR beta CDR3 regions. The primer set for the first-round RT-PCR of the TCR CDR3 was HTBI. TCRdb reanalysed the multiplex PCR reads using MiXCR and keeps one entry per CDR3 protein. The repertoire holds a few hundred thousand distinct CDR3 sequences, approximately 15% seen once, with less than 3.5% in the top ten. The source is a woman aged 40 to 50 with Graves' ophthalmopathy. Sequencing was carried out using blood.

In DNA, the CDR3 is TGCGCCAGCAGCTTTGGGACAGCCGGCTCCTACGAGCAGTACTTC. It is translated as CASSFGTAGSYEQYF. The chain joins TRBV5-1 to TRBJ2-7, with 7 bases matching TRBD1. J gave up 0 bases and V 2 bases, and 5 bases lay outside the gene matches. This CDR3 spans 15 amino acids. CDR1 and CDR2 (germline): SGHRS, YFSETQ.